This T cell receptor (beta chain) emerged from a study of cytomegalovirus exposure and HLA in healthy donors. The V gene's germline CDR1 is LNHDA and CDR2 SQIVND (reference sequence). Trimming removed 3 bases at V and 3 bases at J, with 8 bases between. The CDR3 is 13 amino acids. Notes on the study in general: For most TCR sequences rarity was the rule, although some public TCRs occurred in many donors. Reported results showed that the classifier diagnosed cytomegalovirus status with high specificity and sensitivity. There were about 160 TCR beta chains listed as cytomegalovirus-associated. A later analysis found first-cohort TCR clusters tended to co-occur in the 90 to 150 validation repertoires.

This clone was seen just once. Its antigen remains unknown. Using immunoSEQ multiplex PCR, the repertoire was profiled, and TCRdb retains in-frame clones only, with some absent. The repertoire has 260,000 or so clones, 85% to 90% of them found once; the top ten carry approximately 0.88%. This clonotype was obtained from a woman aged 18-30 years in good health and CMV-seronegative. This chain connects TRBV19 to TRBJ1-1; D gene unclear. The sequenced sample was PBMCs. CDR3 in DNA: TGTGCCAGTAGTATGGGAGGATACACTGAAGCTTTCTTT. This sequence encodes CASSMGGYTEAFF. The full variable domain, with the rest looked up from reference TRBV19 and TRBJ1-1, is DGGITQSPKYLFRKEGQNVTLSCEQNLNHDAMYWYRQDPGQGLRLIYYSQIVNDFQKGDIAEGYSVSREKKESFPLTVTSAQKNPTAFYLCASSMGGYTEAFFGQGTRLTVV.